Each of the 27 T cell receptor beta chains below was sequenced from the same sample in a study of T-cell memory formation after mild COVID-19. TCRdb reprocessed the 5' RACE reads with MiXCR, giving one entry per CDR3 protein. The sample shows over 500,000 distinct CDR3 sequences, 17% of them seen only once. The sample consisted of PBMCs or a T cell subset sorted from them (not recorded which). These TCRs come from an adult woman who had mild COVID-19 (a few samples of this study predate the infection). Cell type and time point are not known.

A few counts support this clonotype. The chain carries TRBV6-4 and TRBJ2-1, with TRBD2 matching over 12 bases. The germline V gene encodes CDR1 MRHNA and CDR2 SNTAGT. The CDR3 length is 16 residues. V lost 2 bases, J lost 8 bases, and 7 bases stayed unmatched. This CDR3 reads CASSDPTLAGGDEQFF. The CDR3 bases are TGTGCCAGCAGTGACCCTACTCTAGCGGGAGGGGATGAGCAGTTCTTC.

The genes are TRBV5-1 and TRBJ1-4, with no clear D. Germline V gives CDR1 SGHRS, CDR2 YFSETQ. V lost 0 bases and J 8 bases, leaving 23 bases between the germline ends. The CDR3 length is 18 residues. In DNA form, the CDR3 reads TGCGCCAGCAGCTTGGCAAGAATGATGGGGTCCTCCCCCGAAAAACTGTTTTTT. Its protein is CASSLARMMGSSPEKLFF.

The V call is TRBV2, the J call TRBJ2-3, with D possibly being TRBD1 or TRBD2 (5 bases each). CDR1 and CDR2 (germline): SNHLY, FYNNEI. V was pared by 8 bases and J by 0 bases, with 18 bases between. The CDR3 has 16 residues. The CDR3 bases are TGTGCCAGCTACAGTCCTGGGACGTCTAGCACAGATACGCAGTATTTT. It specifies CASYSPGTSSTDTQYF.

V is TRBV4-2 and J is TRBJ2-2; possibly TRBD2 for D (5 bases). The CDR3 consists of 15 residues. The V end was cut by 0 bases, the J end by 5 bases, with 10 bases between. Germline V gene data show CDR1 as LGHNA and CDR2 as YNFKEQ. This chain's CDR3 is CASSQEGGRTGELFF. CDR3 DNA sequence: TGTGCCAGCAGCCAAGAGGGCGGGCGGACCGGGGAGCTGTTTTTT.

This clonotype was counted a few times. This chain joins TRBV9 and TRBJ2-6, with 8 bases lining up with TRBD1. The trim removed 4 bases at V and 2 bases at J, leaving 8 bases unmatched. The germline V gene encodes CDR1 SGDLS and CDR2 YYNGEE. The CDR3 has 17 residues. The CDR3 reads CASSPGQGGPGANVLTF. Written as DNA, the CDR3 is TGTGCCAGCAGCCCTGGACAGGGTGGACCTGGGGCCAACGTCCTGACTTTC.

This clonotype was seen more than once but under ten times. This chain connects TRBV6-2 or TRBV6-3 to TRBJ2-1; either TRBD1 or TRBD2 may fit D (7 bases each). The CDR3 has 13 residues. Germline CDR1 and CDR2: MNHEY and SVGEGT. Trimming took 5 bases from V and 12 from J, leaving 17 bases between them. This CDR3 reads CASSPQGGGRQFF. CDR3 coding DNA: TGTGCCAGCAGTCCCCAGGGGGGGGGGCGGCAGTTCTTC.

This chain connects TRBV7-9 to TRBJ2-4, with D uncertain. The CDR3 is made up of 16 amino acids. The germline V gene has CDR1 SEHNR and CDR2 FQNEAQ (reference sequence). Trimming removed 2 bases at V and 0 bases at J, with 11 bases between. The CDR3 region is CASSLTEILAKNIQYF. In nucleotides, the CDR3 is TGTGCCAGCAGCTTAACCGAGATCCTAGCCAAAAACATTCAGTACTTC.

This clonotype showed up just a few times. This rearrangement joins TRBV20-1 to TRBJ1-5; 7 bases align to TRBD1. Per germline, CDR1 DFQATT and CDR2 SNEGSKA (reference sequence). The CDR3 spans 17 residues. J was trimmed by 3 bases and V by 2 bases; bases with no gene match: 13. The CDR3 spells CSARPFQGTVVNQPQHF. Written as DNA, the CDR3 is TGCAGTGCTAGACCCTTCCAGGGGACAGTAGTCAATCAGCCCCAGCATTTT.

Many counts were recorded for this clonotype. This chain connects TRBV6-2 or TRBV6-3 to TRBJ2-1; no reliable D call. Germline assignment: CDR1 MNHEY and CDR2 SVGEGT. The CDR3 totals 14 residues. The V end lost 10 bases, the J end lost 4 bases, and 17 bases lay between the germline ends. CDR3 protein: CATVTPPFYNEQFF. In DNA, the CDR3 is TGTGCCACCGTCACACCTCCCTTTTACAATGAGCAGTTCTTC.

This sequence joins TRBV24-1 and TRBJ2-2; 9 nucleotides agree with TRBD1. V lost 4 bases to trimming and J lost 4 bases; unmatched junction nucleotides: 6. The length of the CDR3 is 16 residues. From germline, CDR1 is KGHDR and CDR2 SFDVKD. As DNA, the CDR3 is TGTGCCACCAGTGACACACACAGGGGGCGCACCGGGGAGCTGTTTTTT. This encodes CATSDTHRGRTGELFF.

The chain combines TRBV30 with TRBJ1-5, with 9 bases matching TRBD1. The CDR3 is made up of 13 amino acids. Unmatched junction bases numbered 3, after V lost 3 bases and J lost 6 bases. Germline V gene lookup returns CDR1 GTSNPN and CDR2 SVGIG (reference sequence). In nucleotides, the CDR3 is TGTGCCTGGAGCGGACAGGGGAGTCAGCCCCAGCATTTT. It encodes CAWSGQGSQPQHF.

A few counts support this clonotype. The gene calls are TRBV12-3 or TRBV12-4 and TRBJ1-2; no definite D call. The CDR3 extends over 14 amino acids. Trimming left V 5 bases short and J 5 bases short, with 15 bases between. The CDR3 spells CASSRHTALYGYTF. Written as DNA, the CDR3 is TGTGCCAGCAGTCGACATACGGCTTTATATGGCTACACCTTC.

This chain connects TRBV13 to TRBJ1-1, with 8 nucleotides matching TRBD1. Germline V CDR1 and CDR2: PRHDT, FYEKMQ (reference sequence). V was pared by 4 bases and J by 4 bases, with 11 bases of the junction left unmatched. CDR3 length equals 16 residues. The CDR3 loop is CASSSGQVRRSTEAFF. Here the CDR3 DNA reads TGTGCCAGCAGCTCGGGACAGGTAAGGAGGAGCACTGAAGCTTTCTTT.

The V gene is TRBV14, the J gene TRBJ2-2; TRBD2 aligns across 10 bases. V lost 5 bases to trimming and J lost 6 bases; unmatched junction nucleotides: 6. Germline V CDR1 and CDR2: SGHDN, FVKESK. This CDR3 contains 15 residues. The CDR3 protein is CASSKASGSPGELFF. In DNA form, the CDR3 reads TGTGCCAGCAGCAAGGCTAGCGGGAGTCCCGGGGAGCTGTTTTTT.

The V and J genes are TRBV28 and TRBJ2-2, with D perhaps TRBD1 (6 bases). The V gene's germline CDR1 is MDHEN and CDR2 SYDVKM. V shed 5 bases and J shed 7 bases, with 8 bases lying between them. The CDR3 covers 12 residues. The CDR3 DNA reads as TGTGCCAGCAGTAGGACAGACGGGGAGCTGTTTTTT. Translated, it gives CASSRTDGELFF.

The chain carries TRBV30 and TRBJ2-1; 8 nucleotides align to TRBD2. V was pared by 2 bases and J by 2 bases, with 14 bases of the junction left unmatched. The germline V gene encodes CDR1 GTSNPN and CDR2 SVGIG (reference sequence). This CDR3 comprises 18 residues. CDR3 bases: TGTGCCTGGAGTAGGGCGGGGGGACATACTGGTCCCTACAATGAGCAGTTCTTC. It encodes CAWSRAGGHTGPYNEQFF.

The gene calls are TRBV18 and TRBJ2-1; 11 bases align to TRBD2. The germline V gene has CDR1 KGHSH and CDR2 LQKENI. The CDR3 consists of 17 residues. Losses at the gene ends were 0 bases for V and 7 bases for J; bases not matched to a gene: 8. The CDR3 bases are TGTGCCAGCTCACCACCTACTAGCGGGAGAACGAAAAATGAGCAGTTCTTC. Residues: CASSPPTSGRTKNEQFF.

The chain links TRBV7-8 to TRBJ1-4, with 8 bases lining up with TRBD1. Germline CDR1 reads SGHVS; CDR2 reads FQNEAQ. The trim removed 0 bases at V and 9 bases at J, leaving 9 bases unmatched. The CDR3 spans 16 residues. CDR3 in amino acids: CASSLAWLDRDKKLFF. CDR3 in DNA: TGTGCCAGCAGCTTAGCCTGGTTGGACAGGGACAAAAAACTGTTTTTT.

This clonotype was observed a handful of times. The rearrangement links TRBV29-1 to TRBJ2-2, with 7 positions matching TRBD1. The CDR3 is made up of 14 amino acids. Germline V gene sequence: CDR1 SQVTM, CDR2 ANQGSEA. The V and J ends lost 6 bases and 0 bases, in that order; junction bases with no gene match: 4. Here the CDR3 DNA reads TGCAGCGTAACAGGGGTCGCGAACACCGGGGAGCTGTTTTTT. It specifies CSVTGVANTGELFF.

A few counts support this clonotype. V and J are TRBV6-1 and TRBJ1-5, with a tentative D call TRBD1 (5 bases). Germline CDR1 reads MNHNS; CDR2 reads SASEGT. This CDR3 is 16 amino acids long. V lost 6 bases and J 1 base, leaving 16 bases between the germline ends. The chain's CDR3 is CASRKTAVLSNQPQHF. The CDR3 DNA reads TGTGCCAGCAGGAAGACAGCCGTATTAAGCAATCAGCCCCAGCATTTT.

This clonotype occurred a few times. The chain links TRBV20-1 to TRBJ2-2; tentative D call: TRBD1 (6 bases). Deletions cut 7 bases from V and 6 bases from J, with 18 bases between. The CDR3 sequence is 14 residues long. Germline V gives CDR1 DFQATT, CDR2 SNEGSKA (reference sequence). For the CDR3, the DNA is TGCAGTGTGCAGGGACATGGGGAATCCGGGGAGCTGTTTTTT. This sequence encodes CSVQGHGESGELFF.

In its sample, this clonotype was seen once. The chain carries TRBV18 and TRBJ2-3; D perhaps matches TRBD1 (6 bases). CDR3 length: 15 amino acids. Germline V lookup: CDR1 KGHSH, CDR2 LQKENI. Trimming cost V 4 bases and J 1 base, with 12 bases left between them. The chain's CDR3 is CASSRTGSGTDTQYF. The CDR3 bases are TGTGCCAGCTCACGAACAGGGTCGGGCACAGATACGCAGTATTTT.

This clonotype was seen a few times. In DNA form, the CDR3 reads TGTGCCAGCAGCCGGGGGTCGTTGAACACTGAAGCTTTCTTT. Protein: CASSRGSLNTEAFF. The V gene is TRBV3-1, the J gene TRBJ1-1; TRBD1 is a possible D gene (5 bases). The CDR3 is made up of 14 amino acids. V lost 4 bases and J 0 bases, leaving 9 bases between the germline ends. Germline V CDR1 and CDR2: LGHDT, YNNKEL (reference sequence). The full variable domain, with the rest looked up from reference TRBV3-1 and TRBJ1-1, is DTAVSQTPKYLVTQMGNDKSIKCEQNLGHDTMYWYKQDSKKFLKIMFSYNNKELIINETVPNRFSPKSPDKAHLNLHINSLELGDSAVYFCASSRGSLNTEAFFGQGTRLTVV.

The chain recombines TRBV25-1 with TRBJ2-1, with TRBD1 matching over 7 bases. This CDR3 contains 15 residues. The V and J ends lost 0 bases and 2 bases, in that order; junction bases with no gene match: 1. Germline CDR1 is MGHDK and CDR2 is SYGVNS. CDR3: CASSEYTGAYNEQFF. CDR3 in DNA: TGTGCCAGCAGTGAATATACAGGGGCCTACAATGAGCAGTTCTTC. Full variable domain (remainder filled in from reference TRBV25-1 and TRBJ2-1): EADIYQTPRYLVIGTGKKITLECSQTMGHDKMYWYQQDPGMELHLIHYSYGVNSTEKGDLSSESTVSRIRTEHFPLTLESARPSHTSQYLCASSEYTGAYNEQFFGPGTRLTVL.

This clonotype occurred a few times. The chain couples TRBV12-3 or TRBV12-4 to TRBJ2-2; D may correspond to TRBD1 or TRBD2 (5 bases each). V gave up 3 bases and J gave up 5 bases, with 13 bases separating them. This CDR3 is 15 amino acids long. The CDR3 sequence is CASSLRGDGTGELFF. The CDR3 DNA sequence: TGTGCCAGCAGTTTGAGAGGGGATGGGACCGGGGAGCTGTTTTTT.

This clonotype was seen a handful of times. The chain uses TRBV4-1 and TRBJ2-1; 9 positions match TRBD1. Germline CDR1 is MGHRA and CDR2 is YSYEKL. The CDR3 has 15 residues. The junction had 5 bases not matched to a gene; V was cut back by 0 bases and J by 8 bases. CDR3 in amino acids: CASSQEDRGRDEQFF. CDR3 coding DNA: TGCGCCAGCAGCCAAGAGGACAGGGGTCGGGATGAGCAGTTCTTC.

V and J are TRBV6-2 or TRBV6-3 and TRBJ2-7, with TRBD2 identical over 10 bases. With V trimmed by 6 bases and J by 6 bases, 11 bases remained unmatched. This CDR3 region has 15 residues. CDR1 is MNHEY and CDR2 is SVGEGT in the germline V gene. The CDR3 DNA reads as TGTGCCAGCAGCCCAGTTACAGCGGGAGGGACCGAGCAGTACTTC. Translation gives CASSPVTAGGTEQYF.